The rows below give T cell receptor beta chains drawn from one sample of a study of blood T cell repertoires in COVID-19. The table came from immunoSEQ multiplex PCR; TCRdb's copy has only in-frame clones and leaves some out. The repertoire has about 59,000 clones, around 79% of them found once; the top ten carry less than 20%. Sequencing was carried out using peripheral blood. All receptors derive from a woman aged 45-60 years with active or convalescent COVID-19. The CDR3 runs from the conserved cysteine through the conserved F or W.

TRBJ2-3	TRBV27	CASSLMAGGANTQYF
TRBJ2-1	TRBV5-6	CASSLYEYEQFF
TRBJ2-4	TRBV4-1	CASGTLAGETKNIQYF
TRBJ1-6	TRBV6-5	CASQPGQYNSPLHF
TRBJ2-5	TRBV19	CASGIATGETQYF
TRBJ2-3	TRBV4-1	CASSRPGLTSDTQYF
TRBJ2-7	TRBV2	CASSSQGYEQYF
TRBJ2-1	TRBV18	CASSPGQINNEQFF
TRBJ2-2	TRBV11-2	CASSSRLAGGPGGELFF
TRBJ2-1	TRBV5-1	CASSLSRRESQGEQFF
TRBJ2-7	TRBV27	CASSLFASGYEQYF
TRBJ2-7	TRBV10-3	CAISGGQGGFYEQYF
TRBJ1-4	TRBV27	CAKTGTGAEKLFF
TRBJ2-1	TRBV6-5	CASIQGYEQFF
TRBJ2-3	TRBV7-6	CASSLDSRKPQYF
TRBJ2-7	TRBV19	CASSIVPGARYEQYF
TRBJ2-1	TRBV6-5	CASSYSAGSGNEQFF
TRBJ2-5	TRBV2	CASRPIGLAGDETQYF
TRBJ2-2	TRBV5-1	CASSSVYSGTGELFF
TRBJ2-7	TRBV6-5	CASSRGQPAYEQYF
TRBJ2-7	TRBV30	CAWRVQGSPRVHEQYF
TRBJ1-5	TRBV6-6	CASSTKQQGQPQHF
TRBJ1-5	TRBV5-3	CARRRDTQYQPQHF
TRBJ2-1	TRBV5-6	CASSTLLDNEQFF
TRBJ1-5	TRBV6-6	CASSYPDQPQHF
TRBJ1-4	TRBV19	CASSRPGTGESEKLFF
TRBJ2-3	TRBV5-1	CASSLDPPGQGKDTQYF
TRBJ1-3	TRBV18	CASSQRGSGNTIYF
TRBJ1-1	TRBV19	CASSIIRGSEAFF
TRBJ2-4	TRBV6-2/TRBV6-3	CASSFSGAKNIQYF
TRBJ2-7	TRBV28	CASRANTYEQYF
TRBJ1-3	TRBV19	CASSLQQGAAGNTIYF
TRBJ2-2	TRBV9	CASSVVGRGSQGITGELFF
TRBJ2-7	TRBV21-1	CASSKCSPIHPSSYEQYF
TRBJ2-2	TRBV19	CASSRFGSTGELFF
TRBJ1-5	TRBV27	CASSLQGGQPQHF
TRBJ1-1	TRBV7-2	CASSLYPGGRGNTEAFF
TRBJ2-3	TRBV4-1	CASSQVEGQDTQYF
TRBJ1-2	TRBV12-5	CASPFPAGMGGYTF
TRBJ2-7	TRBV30	CAWSAIGGDEQYF
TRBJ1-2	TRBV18	CASSPPGQAAGYTF